This T cell receptor (beta chain) was captured in a study of graft-versus-host responses after intestinal transplantation. Looking at the study overall: Transplantation in recipients was multivisceral, liver-intestinal, or isolated intestinal. After anti-thymocyte globulin induction, recipients took tacrolimus and steroids for 2 to 3 years.

A remark on this clone: Its antigen remains unidentified.

Germline CDR1 LNHDA, CDR2 SQIVND (reference sequence). V was pared by 5 bases and J by 4 bases, with 9 bases between. The length of the CDR3 is 13 residues. Study outcomes and limitations: Allografts from individuals with graft-donor T cell macrochimerism displayed high graft-versus-host to host-versus-graft clonal ratios. Recipient marrow showed GvH clones, some seen first in ileum or blood.

TCRdb's copy holds only in-frame clones and misses some; the assay was immunoSEQ multiplex PCR. In the table there are around 100,000 clones, around 92% of which are singletons. The source of this sequence is a human donor who was the organ donor for an intestinal transplant. The sequencing used unstimulated CD8+ T cells sorted from spleen or lymph node cells, collected before transplant. The V call is TRBV19, the J call TRBJ2-1, with unresolved D. The CDR3 sequence is CASSGDTYNEQFF. CDR3 in DNA: TGTGCCAGTAGTGGTGACACGTACAATGAGCAGTTCTTC.